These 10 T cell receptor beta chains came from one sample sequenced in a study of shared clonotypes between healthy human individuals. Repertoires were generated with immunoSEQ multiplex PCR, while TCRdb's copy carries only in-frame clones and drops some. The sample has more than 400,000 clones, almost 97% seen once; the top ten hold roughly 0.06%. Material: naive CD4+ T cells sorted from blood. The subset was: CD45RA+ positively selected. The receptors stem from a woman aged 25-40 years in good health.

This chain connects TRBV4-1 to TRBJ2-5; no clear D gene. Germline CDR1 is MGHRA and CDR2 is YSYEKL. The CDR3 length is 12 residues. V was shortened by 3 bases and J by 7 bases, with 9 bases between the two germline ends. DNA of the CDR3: TGCGCCAGCAGCCAGCCGTTAGGGACCCAGTACTTC. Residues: CASSQPLGTQYF.

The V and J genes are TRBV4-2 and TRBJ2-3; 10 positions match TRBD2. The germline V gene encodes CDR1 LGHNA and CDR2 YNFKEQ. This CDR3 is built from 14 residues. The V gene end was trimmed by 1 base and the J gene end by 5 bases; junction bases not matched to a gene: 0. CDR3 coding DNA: TGTGCCAGCAGCCAAGGGACTAGCGGAGATACGCAGTATTTT. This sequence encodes CASSQGTSGDTQYF.

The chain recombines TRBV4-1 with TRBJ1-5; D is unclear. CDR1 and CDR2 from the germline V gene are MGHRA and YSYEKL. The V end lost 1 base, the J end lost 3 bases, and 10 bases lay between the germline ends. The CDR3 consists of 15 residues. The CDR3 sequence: CASSQGRTYNQPQHF. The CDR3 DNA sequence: TGCGCCAGCAGCCAAGGACGCACCTACAATCAGCCCCAGCATTTT.

The CDR3 DNA sequence: TGTGCCACCCATGACCCGGGACAGGGGGCAGGGGTTGAAGCTTTCTTT. As protein: CATHDPGQGAGVEAFF. The rearrangement links TRBV19 to TRBJ1-1, with 12 bases lining up with TRBD1. Germline CDR1 is LNHDA and CDR2 is SQIVND (reference sequence). The V and J ends lost 10 bases and 7 bases, in that order; junction bases with no gene match: 16. The CDR3 has 16 amino acids.

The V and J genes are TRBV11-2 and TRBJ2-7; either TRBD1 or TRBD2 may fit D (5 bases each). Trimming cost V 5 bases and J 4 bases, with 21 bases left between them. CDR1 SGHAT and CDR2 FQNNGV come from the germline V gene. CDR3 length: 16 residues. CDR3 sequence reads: CASSRRGVGAQYEQYF. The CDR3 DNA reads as TGTGCCAGCAGCCGAAGAGGGGTAGGGGCCCAATACGAGCAGTACTTC.

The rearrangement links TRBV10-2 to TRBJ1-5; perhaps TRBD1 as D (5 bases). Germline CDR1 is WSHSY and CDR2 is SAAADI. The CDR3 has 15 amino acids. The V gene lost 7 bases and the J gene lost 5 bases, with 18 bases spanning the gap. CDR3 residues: CASKSGTAGDQPQHF. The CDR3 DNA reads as TGCGCCAGCAAATCCGGGACCGCAGGCGATCAGCCCCAGCATTTT.

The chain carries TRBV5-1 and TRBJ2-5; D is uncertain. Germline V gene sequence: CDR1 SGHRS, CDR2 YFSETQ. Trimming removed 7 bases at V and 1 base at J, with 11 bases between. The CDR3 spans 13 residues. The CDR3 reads CASQVGTQETQYF. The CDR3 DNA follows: TGCGCCAGCCAAGTGGGCACCCAAGAGACCCAGTACTTC.

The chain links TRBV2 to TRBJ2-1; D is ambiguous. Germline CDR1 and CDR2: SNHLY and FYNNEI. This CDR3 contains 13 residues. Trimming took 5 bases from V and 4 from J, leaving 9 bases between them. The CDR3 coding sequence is TGTGCCAGCAGTTGGCTAGAATACAATGAGCAGTTCTTC. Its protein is CASSWLEYNEQFF.

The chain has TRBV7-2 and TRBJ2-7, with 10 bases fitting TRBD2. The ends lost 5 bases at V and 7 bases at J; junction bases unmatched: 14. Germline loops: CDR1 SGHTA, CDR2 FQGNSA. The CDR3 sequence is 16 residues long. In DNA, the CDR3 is TGTGCCAGCAGCCCTGGAACCGCTAGCGGGGGACGGGAGCAGTACTTC. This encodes CASSPGTASGGREQYF.

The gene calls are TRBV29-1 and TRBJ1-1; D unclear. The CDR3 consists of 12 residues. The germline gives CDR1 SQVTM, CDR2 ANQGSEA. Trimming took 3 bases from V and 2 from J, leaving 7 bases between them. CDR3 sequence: CSVDWANTEAFF. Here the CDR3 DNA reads TGCAGCGTTGATTGGGCCAACACTGAAGCTTTCTTT.